A selection of T cell receptor beta chains follows, all from one sample in a study of shared T cell receptors in the human thymus. Sequencing was performed with immunoSEQ multiplex PCR; in TCRdb, only in-frame clones are kept and a portion is missing. The sample shows hundreds of thousands of clones, 75% to 85% of them seen only once. A further study also used this sample, focusing on human thymus T cells.

Sequencing used thymocytes. All receptors come from a boy under two years old with a congenital heart defect. Both conserved end residues are part of each CDR3. The D gene is left open where the match is weak. Clone size is shown for a subset of rows, as once, few, many or a class of expanded clone.

D gene	clone size	V gene	J gene	CDR3 DNA	CDR3 protein
-	once	TRBV14	TRBJ1-1	TGTGCCAGCAGCCAAGTCGGGGAGATCACTGAAGCTTTCTTT	CASSQVGEITEAFF
-	-	TRBV7-9	TRBJ1-1	TGTGCCAGCAGCACCGACAGCCTGAACACTGAAGCTTTCTTT	CASSTDSLNTEAFF
-	-	TRBV19	TRBJ1-5	TGTGCCAGTAGTGGCCAGGGGAAAGCCGATTTGCCCCAGCATTTT	CASSGQGKADLPQHF
TRBD1	-	TRBV6-4	TRBJ2-2	TGTGCCAGCACCGGGACAGGGAGCGGGGAGCTGTTTTTT	CASTGTGSGELFF
TRBD2	-	TRBV5-6	TRBJ2-1	TGTGCCAGCAGCTTATCTAGCGGGAGACATGAGCAGTTCTTC	CASSLSSGRHEQFF
TRBD2	-	TRBV7-9	TRBJ2-1	TGTGCCAGCAGCTTTCTCCCACTAGCGGGAGTCCTGTACAATGAGCAGTTCTTC	CASSFLPLAGVLYNEQFF
TRBD2	-	TRBV4-1	TRBJ2-5	TGCGCCAGCAGCCAAGATTGGGCTAGCGGGAGGGTCCAAGAGACCCAGTACTTC	CASSQDWASGRVQETQYF
-	-	TRBV4-1	TRBJ2-7	TGCGCCAGCAGCCAAGAAGCGCATCCAGCCACCCGCTCCGAGCAGTACTTC	CASSQEAHPATRSEQYF
-	once	TRBV25-1	TRBJ2-7	TGTGCCACCTCTCGCGGGGATTCCTACGAGCAGTACTTC	CATSRGDSYEQYF
TRBD2	-	TRBV30	TRBJ2-1	TGTGCCTGGAGTCGCCGGGACAGGGAGGTTGGGACTAGCGGGGGAGTAGGTCATTACAATGAGCAGTTCTTC	CAWSRRDREVGTSGGVGHYNEQFF
-	few	TRBV27	TRBJ2-1	TGTGCCAGCAGTTTATGGGGAGTCCCAAGCTCCTACAATGAGCAGTTCTTC	CASSLWGVPSSYNEQFF
TRBD1	-	TRBV30	TRBJ2-3	TGTGCCTGGAGTGTACGGGACAGCATCACAGATACGCAGTATTTT	CAWSVRDSITDTQYF
-	-	TRBV4-1	TRBJ2-1	TGCGCCAGCAGCCAAGGGTTTATGACGGGGATCAACAATGAGCAGTTCTTC	CASSQGFMTGINNEQFF
TRBD1	-	TRBV28	TRBJ1-1	TGTGCCACCGCGACGGACAGGGCGAACACTGAAGCTTTCTTT	CATATDRANTEAFF
TRBD1	-	TRBV6-1	TRBJ1-2	TGTGCCAGCAGTGGGGGACAGGGGCACTATGGCTACACCTTC	CASSGGQGHYGYTF
TRBD2	-	TRBV11-2	TRBJ2-3	TGTGCCAGCAGCCTGGGACTAGCGCACACAGATACGCAGTATTTT	CASSLGLAHTDTQYF
-	-	TRBV30	TRBJ2-2	TGTGCCTGGAGTCCTAAGTCGGGTACCGGGGAGCTGTTTTTT	CAWSPKSGTGELFF
TRBD2	-	TRBV10-2	TRBJ2-3	TGCGCCAGCAGTGAGTCATGGCTAGCGGGAGATATTGGGGCAGATACGCAGTATTTT	CASSESWLAGDIGADTQYF
-	few	TRBV29-1	TRBJ2-1	TGCAGCGTAGGTCCGCGGTACTCCTACAATGAGCAGTTCTTC	CSVGPRYSYNEQFF
-	-	TRBV27	TRBJ2-7	TGTGCCAGCAGTTTAGAGGGATCCTACGAGCAGTACTTC	CASSLEGSYEQYF
-	-	TRBV11-3	TRBJ1-2	TGTGCCAGCAGCTTATCCACCTCGGGACTCAGCTATGGCGGCTACACCTTC	CASSLSTSGLSYGGYTF
-	-	TRBV27	TRBJ2-7	TGTGCCAGCAGTCGAACCGGGAAAGGCTACGAGCAGTACTTC	CASSRTGKGYEQYF
TRBD2	-	TRBV4-2	TRBJ2-3	TGTGCCAGCAGGCCGGAAAGTAGGAGCGGGAGAGGGAGACGCACAGATACGCAGTATTTT	CASRPESRSGRGRRTDTQYF
-	-	TRBV27	TRBJ1-6	TGTGCCGGAGGACGGTCCTATAATTCACCCCTCCACTTT	CAGGRSYNSPLHF
-	-	TRBV25-1	TRBJ1-2	TGTGCCACTAGGGGGGGACACTCGGGGAATGGCTACACCTTC	CATRGGHSGNGYTF
-	few	TRBV11-3	TRBJ1-2	TGTGCCAGCAGCTTAGGGTGGCGGCTTCGGGACTATGGCTACGCCTTC	CASSLGWRLRDYGYAF
-	few	TRBV21-1	TRBJ1-2	TGTGCCAGCAGCCCACAATTAAGGCAGACAGGGAGCGACTATGGCTACACCTTC	CASSPQLRQTGSDYGYTF
TRBD1	-	TRBV10-3	TRBJ1-5	TGTGCCATCAGTGAGACAACAGGGGGTGGTCAGCCCCAGCATTTT	CAISETTGGGQPQHF
-	-	TRBV13	TRBJ1-3	TGTGCCAGCAGCTCCCCGGGAGAGAGCTCTGGAAACACCATATATTTT	CASSSPGESSGNTIYF
TRBD2	-	TRBV5-4	TRBJ2-7	TGTGCCAGCAGCTTGCGGTCTAGCGGGAGTTTCTACGAGCAGTACTTC	CASSLRSSGSFYEQYF
TRBD2	-	TRBV5-1	TRBJ2-1	TGCGCCAGCAGCCCGCTAGCGGGAGGGCCCGATGAGCAGTTCTTC	CASSPLAGGPDEQFF
-	-	TRBV15	TRBJ2-7	TGTGCCACCAGCAGAGTAGGGGTTTACGAGCAGTACTTC	CATSRVGVYEQYF
-	-	TRBV7-2	TRBJ2-3	TGTGCCAGCAGCTTAGCGCCCGAACGGTACACAGATACGCAGTATTTT	CASSLAPERYTDTQYF
-	-	TRBV27	TRBJ1-4	TGTGCCAGCAGTTTAAGTGAGGGAACGGGTGAAAAACTGTTTTTT	CASSLSEGTGEKLFF
-	once	TRBV6-1	TRBJ2-3	TGTGCCAGCAGCCGAGATACGCAGTATTTT	CASSRDTQYF
-	-	TRBV12-5	TRBJ1-5	TGTGCTAGTGCCAAACCGGGGGGACTTCAGCCCCAGCATTTT	CASAKPGGLQPQHF
TRBD2	few	TRBV6-1	TRBJ2-1	TGTGCCAGCAGTGGTACTAGCGCCTACTACAATGAGCAGTTCTTC	CASSGTSAYYNEQFF
TRBD1	-	TRBV5-5	TRBJ2-7	TGTGCCAGCAGCTTGGAAAGGGACAGGGTTATGGGCGAGCAGTACTTC	CASSLERDRVMGEQYF
TRBD2	few	TRBV7-3	TRBJ2-3	TGTGCCAGCAGCACGGGACTAGCGGAGGATGATACGCAGTATTTT	CASSTGLAEDDTQYF
-	-	TRBV28	TRBJ2-3	TGTGCCAGCAGTACGGACTCAGGAGCGGACACAGATACGCAGTATTTT	CASSTDSGADTDTQYF